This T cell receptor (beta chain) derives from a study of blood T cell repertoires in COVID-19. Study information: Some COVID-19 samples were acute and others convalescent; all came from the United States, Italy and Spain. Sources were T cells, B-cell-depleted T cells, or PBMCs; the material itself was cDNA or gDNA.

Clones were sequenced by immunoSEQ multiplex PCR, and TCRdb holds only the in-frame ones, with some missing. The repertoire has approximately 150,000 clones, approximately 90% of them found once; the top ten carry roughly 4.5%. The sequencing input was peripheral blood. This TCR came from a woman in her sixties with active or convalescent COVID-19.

The DNA of the CDR3 is TGTGCCTGGAGGACGGGGGGGGGAATTGCAGATACGCAGTATTTT. This gives the protein CAWRTGGGIADTQYF. This chain joins TRBV30 and TRBJ2-3; 8 nucleotides match TRBD2. Germline V CDR1 and CDR2: GTSNPN, SVGIG (reference sequence). Trimming at V came to 3 bases and at J to 4 bases, leaving 9 bases not matched to a gene. This CDR3 spans 15 amino acids. Looking up the rest from reference TRBV30 and TRBJ2-3 gives the full variable domain: SQTIHQWPATLVQPVGSPLSLECTVEGTSNPNLYWYRQAAGRGLQLLFYSVGIGQISSEVPQNLSASRPQDRQFILSSKKLLLSDSGFYLCAWRTGGGIADTQYFGPGTRLTVL.